Listed below are T cell receptor beta chains from one sample, sequenced in a study of blood T cell repertoires in COVID-19. The protocol was immunoSEQ multiplex PCR, while the TCRdb copy is restricted to in-frame clones and leaves out a portion. The data hold around 81,000 clones, with less than 85% observed a single time. Sequencing used peripheral blood. The origin of the receptors is a human donor in a cohort sampled during active COVID-19. Both conserved end residues are part of each CDR3. The D gene is left open where the match is weak. Rows give clone size only sometimes, using once, few, many, or a class for an expanded clone.

j_call,v_call,clone_size,d_call,cdr3_aa,cdr3_nt
TRBJ2-7,TRBV2,.,TRBD1,CASSGLTGTGSNEQYF,TGTGCCAGCAGTGGTTTAACGGGGACAGGGTCGAACGAGCAGTACTTC
TRBJ2-5,TRBV20-1,once,TRBD2,CSASRLRGDQETQYF,TGCAGTGCTAGTCGATTGCGGGGGGACCAAGAGACCCAGTACTTC
TRBJ2-1,TRBV19,once,TRBD2,CASSIIPTSGGANEQFF,TGTGCCAGTAGTATAATTCCGACTAGCGGGGGGGCGAATGAGCAGTTCTTC
TRBJ2-7,TRBV28,.,.,CASSTSGQGGGEQYF,TGTGCCAGCAGTACCAGCGGGCAGGGAGGGGGCGAGCAGTACTTC
TRBJ2-7,TRBV18,.,TRBD1,CASSKGQGRLNEQYF,TGTGCCAGCTCAAAAGGACAGGGAAGGTTAAACGAGCAGTACTTC
TRBJ1-2,TRBV7-2,once,.,CASSWGVYGYTF,TGTGCCAGCAGTTGGGGGGTATATGGCTACACCTTC
TRBJ1-5,TRBV11-2,.,.,CASSLDGRGSQPQHF,TGTGCCAGCAGCTTAGACGGCAGGGGTAGCCAGCCCCAGCATTTT
TRBJ2-3,TRBV5-4,.,.,CASSLAVGATDTQYF,TGTGCCAGCAGCTTGGCCGTGGGGGCCACAGATACGCAGTATTTT
TRBJ2-7,TRBV5-6,.,.,CASSLTGLGEQYF,TGTGCCAGCAGCCTGACAGGTTTAGGCGAGCAGTACTTC
TRBJ1-3,TRBV5-1,.,.,CASSKDAVRGGNTIYF,TGCGCCAGCAGTAAGGACGCAGTCCGAGGGGGAAACACCATATATTTT
TRBJ2-7,TRBV4-1,.,.,CASSQDRIGGEQYF,TGCGCCAGCAGCCAAGATCGGATCGGAGGGGAGCAGTACTTC
TRBJ1-6,TRBV6-6,.,TRBD1,CASSSTGENSPLHF,TGTGCCAGCAGTTCGACAGGGGAAAATTCACCCCTCCACTTT
TRBJ2-7,TRBV3-1/TRBV3-2,.,TRBD2,CASRHRSGGSYEQYF,TGTGCCAGCAGGCACCGGAGCGGGGGCTCCTACGAGCAGTACTTC
TRBJ1-1,TRBV7-9,.,.,CASSVAGNTEAFF,TGTGCCAGCAGCGTCGCAGGGAACACTGAAGCTTTCTTT
TRBJ2-1,TRBV12-5,.,TRBD1,CASGSTGGYNEQFF,TGTGCTAGTGGCTCGACAGGGGGCTACAATGAGCAGTTCTTC
TRBJ1-4,TRBV28,.,.,CASSFSGKGRLNEKLFF,TGTGCCAGCAGTTTTTCCGGGAAAGGGCGCCTTAATGAAAAACTGTTTTTT
TRBJ2-7,TRBV7-9,.,TRBD2,CASNGGDYEQYF,TGTGCCAGCAACGGGGGGGACTACGAGCAGTACTTC
TRBJ2-1,TRBV6-4,.,.,CASSINNEQFF,TGTGCCAGCAGTATTAACAATGAGCAGTTCTTC
TRBJ2-5,TRBV2,.,TRBD2,CASSLRRASGGETQYF,TGTGCCAGCTCACTTCGGCGGGCTAGCGGGGGCGAGACCCAGTACTTC
TRBJ1-1,TRBV7-9,.,TRBD1,CASSTPGQGARASVSEAFF,TGTGCCAGCAGCACACCGGGACAGGGGGCGAGGGCGTCAGTGTCTGAAGCTTTCTTT
TRBJ1-2,TRBV5-1,.,TRBD1,CASAGQGLDGYTF,TGCGCCAGCGCGGGACAGGGTCTCGATGGCTACACCTTC
TRBJ1-2,TRBV20-1,few,.,CSARQRRGYTF,TGCAGTGCTAGACAGAGGAGGGGCTACACCTTC
TRBJ2-1,TRBV4-2,.,.,CASSPYRAGYNEQFF,TGTGCCAGCAGCCCCTATCGGGCGGGATACAATGAGCAGTTCTTC
TRBJ1-6,TRBV9,.,TRBD1,CASSVAGQFNSPLHF,TGTGCCAGCAGCGTAGCGGGACAGTTTAATTCACCCCTCCACTTT
TRBJ1-1,TRBV7-6,.,.,CASSLSPTGGSRTEAFF,TGTGCCAGCAGCTTATCTCCCACCGGGGGGAGTCGTACTGAAGCTTTCTTT
TRBJ2-7,TRBV6-5,medium-sized,TRBD1,CASGTGGVYEQYF,TGTGCGAGCGGTACAGGGGGAGTCTACGAGCAGTACTTC
TRBJ1-4,TRBV5-1,.,.,CASSFSGSNEKLFF,TGCGCCAGCAGCTTCTCCGGGAGCAATGAAAAACTGTTTTTT
TRBJ1-1,TRBV20-1,.,.,CSASKRSEAFF,TGCAGTGCTAGTAAGCGATCTGAAGCTTTCTTT
TRBJ1-6,TRBV7-2,.,.,CASSARGGSSSYNSPLHF,TGTGCCAGCAGCGCTAGGGGGGGAAGTAGCTCCTATAATTCACCCCTCCACTTT
TRBJ1-4,TRBV2,.,.,CASSESRGNNEKLFF,TGTGCCAGCAGTGAAAGCAGGGGAAATAACGAAAAACTGTTTTTT
TRBJ2-7,TRBV15,.,TRBD1,CATGSGTEYEQYF,TGTGCCACCGGGTCCGGGACAGAATACGAGCAGTACTTC
TRBJ1-3,TRBV12-3/TRBV12-4,.,.,CASSLEVQDTIYF,TGTGCCAGCAGTTTAGAAGTCCAGGACACCATATATTTT
TRBJ2-1,TRBV19,few,.,CASSIGGGPHNEQFF,TGTGCCAGTAGTATTGGGGGGGGCCCACACAATGAGCAGTTCTTC
TRBJ1-4,TRBV11-2,.,.,CARLNEKLFF,TGTGCCAGACTGAATGAAAAACTGTTTTTT
TRBJ2-3,TRBV14,.,.,CASSRDGGGTDTQYF,TGTGCCAGCAGCCGGGATGGGGGCGGGACAGATACGCAGTATTTT
TRBJ1-1,TRBV11-3,few,TRBD1,CASSLVGTGVNTEAFF,TGTGCCAGCAGCTTAGTGGGGACAGGAGTGAACACTGAAGCTTTCTTT
TRBJ2-1,TRBV18,.,.,CASSPGTLEQFF,TGTGCCAGCTCACCCGGGACACTTGAGCAGTTCTTC
TRBJ1-2,TRBV6-4,once,.,CASSDINGWGYTF,TGTGCCAGCAGTGACATCAACGGTTGGGGCTACACCTTC
TRBJ1-4,TRBV2,once,.,CASSRRQGRNGEKLFF,TGTGCCAGCAGTCGAAGGCAGGGCAGGAACGGTGAAAAACTGTTTTTT
TRBJ2-3,TRBV6-2/TRBV6-3,few,TRBD2,CASSLGTSGGTGTDTQYF,TGTGCCAGCAGTTTAGGGACTAGCGGGGGGACGGGAACAGATACGCAGTATTTT
TRBJ2-5,TRBV5-1,.,TRBD2,CASSLEGLAGGETQYF,TGCGCCAGCAGCTTGGAGGGACTAGCGGGGGGAGAGACCCAGTACTTC
TRBJ2-7,TRBV6-1,.,.,CASSEGRQAGDTYEQYF,TGTGCCAGCAGTGAAGGTCGGCAAGCGGGTGATACCTACGAGCAGTACTTC
TRBJ2-7,TRBV2,.,TRBD2,CASSEVERGSAYEQYF,TGTGCCAGCAGTGAAGTGGAGCGGGGGTCCGCCTACGAGCAGTACTTC
TRBJ1-2,TRBV5-8,few,.,CASSPRAVRRGGYGYTF,TGTGCCAGCAGCCCTCGTGCCGTACGGAGAGGAGGCTATGGCTACACCTTC
TRBJ2-3,TRBV18,.,TRBD2,CASSRKTSGGARDTQYF,TGTGCCAGCTCACGAAAGACTAGCGGGGGGGCCCGGGATACGCAGTATTTT
TRBJ2-3,TRBV9,.,.,CASSAHTDTQYF,TGTGCCAGCAGCGCCCACACAGATACGCAGTATTTT
TRBJ1-1,TRBV5-1,.,.,CASRVVGGTEAFF,TGCGCCAGCAGAGTGGTTGGAGGCACTGAAGCTTTCTTT
TRBJ1-5,TRBV7-8,.,TRBD1,CASSDTGVNQPQHF,TGTGCCAGCAGCGATACAGGGGTCAATCAGCCCCAGCATTTT
TRBJ1-1,TRBV7-9,.,.,CASSFMGRSTEAFF,TGTGCCAGCAGCTTTATGGGCAGAAGCACTGAAGCTTTCTTT
TRBJ2-2,TRBV18,.,.,CASSAKLNTGELFF,TGTGCCAGCTCAGCCAAGCTGAACACCGGGGAGCTGTTTTTT
TRBJ2-7,TRBV28,.,.,CASSYRGGPTYEQYF,TGTGCCAGCAGTTACAGGGGGGGGCCTACCTACGAGCAGTACTTC
TRBJ1-2,TRBV3-1/TRBV3-2,.,.,CASSQAGGRGGYTF,TGTGCCAGCAGCCAAGCGGGGGGACGAGGTGGCTACACCTTC
TRBJ1-1,TRBV5-1,.,.,CASRQGTMNTEAFF,TGCGCCAGCAGACAGGGCACTATGAACACTGAAGCTTTCTTT
TRBJ2-1,TRBV27,.,.,CAKQHHRCYYNEQFF,TGTGCCAAACAACATCACAGATGCTACTACAATGAGCAGTTCTTC
TRBJ2-2,TRBV2,.,.,CASRAEQDTGELFF,TGTGCCAGCAGGGCTGAACAGGACACCGGGGAGCTGTTTTTT
TRBJ1-3,TRBV2,.,TRBD1,CASSLGQATIYF,TGTGCCAGCAGTCTTGGACAGGCGACCATATATTTT